Following are 30 T cell receptor beta chains from one sample sequenced in a study of cytomegalovirus exposure and HLA in healthy donors (dated by TCRdb to about 2017). The library relied on the immunoSEQ multiplex PCR assay. For the multiplex PCR, a mixture combining 60 forward primers for TCR Vbeta segments and 13 reverse primers for TCR Jbeta segments was used. TCRdb stores this immuneACCESS table with in-frame sequences only. Part of the clones is absent; in the studies checked, under half of the shortfall reflects unresolved V genes, and no reason is known for the rest. The sample table contains approximately 140,000 clones; only one count was recorded for around 81% of them. 0.7% of the sample rests with the top ten. The sample was PBMCs. The receptors stem from a man between 18 and 29 years old in good health and CMV-seronegative.

As concerns this clone: Its ends do not fully match the called genes, so a read error is possible. CDR3: CASSSRLISF. The DNA for the CDR3 is TGTGCCAGCAGTTCCCGACTTATCTCCTTC. This chain joins TRBV28 and TRBJ1-2; D is unclear. The length of the CDR3 is 10 residues. The germline CDR1 and CDR2 sequences are MDHEN and SYDVKM.

The chain employs TRBV29-1 and TRBJ1-1, with unresolved D. V lost 8 bases, J lost 2 bases, and 21 bases lay in between. This CDR3 contains 15 residues. Germline V gene sequence: CDR1 SQVTM, CDR2 ANQGSEA. The CDR3 loop is CSHMKREDANTEAFF. CDR3 nucleotides: TGCAGCCACATGAAGCGGGAGGACGCCAACACTGAAGCTTTCTTT.

This clone was counted a few times. The V call is TRBV30, the J call TRBJ1-1; D call uncertain. The V end lost 6 bases, the J end lost 7 bases, and 15 bases lay between the germline ends. Germline V CDR1 and CDR2: GTSNPN, SVGIG (reference sequence). CDR3 length equals 12 residues. The CDR3 DNA is TGTGCCTGTTCGTTGTGGGAGCTTGAAGCTTTCTTT. This sequence encodes CACSLWELEAFF. Variable domain in full (rest from reference TRBV30 and TRBJ1-1): SQTIHQWPATLVQPVGSPLSLECTVEGTSNPNLYWYRQAAGRGLQLLFYSVGIGQISSEVPQNLSASRPQDRQFILSSKKLLLSDSGFYLCACSLWELEAFFGQGTRLTVV.

This chain connects TRBV25-1 to TRBJ1-1; possible D gene TRBD1, 6 bases. Germline V lookup: CDR1 MGHDK, CDR2 SYGVNS. The CDR3 totals 15 residues. V was trimmed by 6 bases and J by 4 bases, leaving 18 bases between them. CDR3 loop: CASRDSPPAGTEAFF. The CDR3 DNA follows: TGTGCCAGCAGGGACAGTCCACCAGCAGGCACTGAAGCTTTCTTT.

This chain connects TRBV7-2 to TRBJ1-1; D perhaps matches TRBD1 (5 bases). Trimming left V 2 bases short and J 3 bases short, with 7 bases between. CDR1 and CDR2 from the germline V gene are SGHTA and FQGNSA. CDR3 size: 13 residues. The CDR3 sequence is CASSLQQDTEAFF. The CDR3 nucleotides are TGTGCCAGCAGCTTACAACAGGACACTGAAGCTTTCTTT.

This clone was observed once. The V gene is TRBV27, the J gene TRBJ1-2; weak D call: TRBD1 (5 bases). Per the germline V gene, CDR1 is MNHEY and CDR2 is SMNVEV (reference sequence). This CDR3 has 15 amino acids. Between the trimmed V and J ends, which lost 1 base and 7 bases, there was a span of 16 bases. CDR3 sequence: CASSLYPSQGGGYTF. CDR3 sequence (DNA): TGTGCCAGCAGTTTATACCCGTCCCAGGGAGGTGGCTACACCTTC.

This chain joins TRBV11-3 and TRBJ2-2, with TRBD1 as a possible D gene (6 bases). The CDR3 length is 13 residues. Germline lookup yields CDR1 SGHNT and CDR2 YENEEA. Deletions cut 4 bases from V and 6 bases from J, with 9 bases between. In DNA, the CDR3 is TGTGCCAGCAGCTACAGGGATCCCGGGGAGCTGTTTTTT. It encodes CASSYRDPGELFF.

The chain combines TRBV7-9 with TRBJ1-1; 7 nucleotides agree with TRBD1. CDR3 length: 15 residues. Germline V gives CDR1 SEHNR, CDR2 FQNEAQ (reference sequence). V lost 3 bases and J lost 0; bases outside the gene matches: 4. As DNA, the CDR3 is TGTGCCAGCAGCTTTCCGGGACAGCTGAACACTGAAGCTTTCTTT. Translated: CASSFPGQLNTEAFF.

The V and J genes are TRBV5-1 and TRBJ2-7, with 7 positions matching TRBD2. This CDR3 region has 15 residues. Looked up from germline, CDR1 is SGHRS and CDR2 is YFSETQ. With 4 bases clipped from V and 6 bases from J, the junction kept 13 bases outside the gene matches. The DNA for the CDR3 is TGCGCCAGCAGCGCTGCCCCGGGGGGTGACTCCGAGCAGTACTTC. Protein: CASSAAPGGDSEQYF.

The chain uses TRBV7-6 and TRBJ2-1, with D unclear. CDR3 length: 13 residues. Per germline, CDR1 SGHVS and CDR2 FNYEAQ. The V end lost 2 bases, the J end lost 7 bases, and 9 bases lay between the germline ends. CDR3 bases: TGTGCCAGCAGCTTATCTCCCCAGAATGAGCAGTTCTTC. Residues: CASSLSPQNEQFF. Based on the CDR3 plus reference TRBV7-6 and TRBJ2-1, the full variable domain is GAGVSQSPRYKVTKRGQDVALRCDPISGHVSLYWYRQALGQGPEFLTYFNYEAQQDKSGLPNDRFSAERPEGSISTLTIQRTEQRDSAMYRCASSLSPQNEQFFGPGTRLTVL.

The chain has TRBV13 and TRBJ1-1; 8 bases map to TRBD1. The CDR3 runs 15 residues. Germline CDR1 reads PRHDT; CDR2 reads FYEKMQ (reference sequence). Trimming cost V 5 bases and J 0 bases; bases outside gene matches: 5. The CDR3 here is CASSTRQGLNTEAFF. CDR3 sequence (DNA): TGTGCCAGCAGCACCCGACAGGGGTTGAACACTGAAGCTTTCTTT.

The rearrangement joins TRBV9 to TRBJ1-4; possible D gene TRBD1, 6 bases. V lost 3 bases, J lost 5 bases, and 14 bases lay in between. The germline V gene has CDR1 SGDLS and CDR2 YYNGEE. The CDR3 totals 15 residues. In nucleotides, the CDR3 is TGTGCCAGCAGCGCTCAGGACAGAATCAATGAAAAACTGTTTTTT. Protein: CASSAQDRINEKLFF.

The V and J genes are TRBV18 and TRBJ1-1; D perhaps matches TRBD1 (6 bases). The V end was cut by 5 bases, the J end by 1 base, with 8 bases between. From germline, CDR1 is KGHSH and CDR2 LQKENI. The CDR3 covers 13 residues. CDR3 amino acids: CASSGTQNTEAFF. DNA for the CDR3: TGTGCCAGCTCAGGGACACAGAACACTGAAGCTTTCTTT.

The chain combines TRBV6-1 with TRBJ2-7, with D perhaps matching TRBD1 (5 bases). From germline, CDR1 is MNHNS and CDR2 SASEGT. V was cut by 6 bases and J by 3 bases, with 12 bases left in between. CDR3 size: 13 residues. The CDR3: CASSPDILYEQYF. CDR3 sequence (DNA): TGTGCCAGCAGCCCGGACATCCTCTACGAGCAGTACTTC.

The V and J genes are TRBV19 and TRBJ1-5; possibly TRBD1 for D (6 bases). The ends were cut back, 5 bases at V and 3 bases at J, with 17 bases in the middle. The CDR3 covers 16 residues. Germline CDR1 LNHDA, CDR2 SQIVND (reference sequence). CDR3 residues: CASSSNRDTFNQPQHF. As DNA, the CDR3 is TGTGCCAGTAGTTCAAACCGGGACACTTTCAATCAGCCCCAGCATTTT.

The V call is TRBV5-6, the J call TRBJ2-3, with D possibly being TRBD2 (5 bases). V was shortened by 0 bases and J by 6 bases, with 5 bases between the two germline ends. This CDR3 contains 12 residues. The germline V gene encodes CDR1 SGHDT and CDR2 YYEEEE. The CDR3 coding sequence is TGTGCCAGCAGCTTGGGAGGGGATACGCAGTATTTT. Its protein is CASSLGGDTQYF. Using reference TRBV5-6 and TRBJ2-3 for the parts outside the CDR3, the full variable domain is DAGVTQSPTHLIKTRGQQVTLRCSPKSGHDTVSWYQQALGQGPQFIFQYYEEEERQRGNFPDRFSGHQFPNYSSELNVNALLLGDSALYLCASSLGGDTQYFGPGTRLTVL.

The V call is TRBV7-2, the J call TRBJ2-5; D possibly corresponds to TRBD2 (5 bases). In germline, CDR1 is SGHTA, CDR2 FQGNSA. This CDR3 has 14 residues. The V end was cut by 2 bases, the J end by 3 bases, with 10 bases between. This CDR3 reads CASSLRTGKETQYF. The DNA for the CDR3 is TGTGCCAGCAGCTTAAGGACGGGAAAAGAGACCCAGTACTTC.

For this clone: The junction does not match germline at one end; this may be a read error. V is TRBV7-7 and J is TRBJ2-1, with 10 bases identical to TRBD2. This CDR3 is built from 15 residues. Looked up from germline, CDR1 is SSHAT and CDR2 is FNYEAQ (reference sequence). The CDR3 DNA is TGTGCTAGCAGCCCCCCAGCGGGGGGGCCTCTTGAGCAGTTCTTC. This sequence encodes CASSPPAGGPLEQFF.

This chain joins TRBV9 and TRBJ1-1; no clear D. Germline CDR1 SGDLS, CDR2 YYNGEE. This CDR3 spans 14 amino acids. The V and J ends lost 0 bases and 3 bases respectively, with 9 bases between them. CDR3 loop: CASSVGTPDTEAFF. The CDR3 nucleotides are TGTGCCAGCAGCGTAGGAACTCCCGACACTGAAGCTTTCTTT.

The genes are TRBV6-5 and TRBJ2-1, with TRBD1 as a possible D gene (6 bases). The CDR3 runs 14 residues. In germline, CDR1 is MNHEY, CDR2 SVGAGI. Trimming stripped 7 bases from V and 4 bases from J, with 14 bases between. CDR3 in amino acids: CASTEVRGYNEQFF. The CDR3 DNA reads as TGTGCCAGCACCGAAGTTAGGGGGTACAATGAGCAGTTCTTC.

The chain couples TRBV5-5 to TRBJ1-2; 9 nucleotides agree with TRBD1. The germline V gene has CDR1 SGHKS and CDR2 YYEKEE (reference sequence). The CDR3 runs 12 residues. Trimming took 3 bases from V and 7 from J; bases not matched to a gene: 1. CDR3 loop: CASSWTGVGYTF. CDR3 DNA sequence: TGTGCCAGCAGCTGGACAGGGGTTGGCTACACCTTC.

The rearrangement joins TRBV7-2 to TRBJ1-5; D possibly corresponds to TRBD1 (5 bases). CDR3 length equals 16 residues. V was trimmed by 1 base and J by 6 bases, leaving 16 bases between them. Germline V gene data show CDR1 as SGHTA and CDR2 as FQGNSA. CDR3 sequence reads: CASSLGRVVPSQPQHF. Here the CDR3 DNA reads TGTGCCAGCAGCTTAGGCAGGGTCGTGCCTAGTCAGCCCCAGCATTTT. Looking up the rest from reference TRBV7-2 and TRBJ1-5 gives the full variable domain: GAGVSQSPSNKVTEKGKDVELRCDPISGHTALYWYRQSLGQGLEFLIYFQGNSAPDKSGLPSDRFSAERTGGSVSTLTIQRTQQEDSAVYLCASSLGRVVPSQPQHFGDGTRLSIL.

This chain joins TRBV27 and TRBJ2-7, with D tentatively TRBD1 (6 bases). CDR3 length equals 12 residues. Germline values: CDR1 MNHEY, CDR2 SMNVEV (reference sequence). Trimming cost V 6 bases and J 7 bases, with 13 bases left between them. DNA of the CDR3: TGTGCCAGCAGCCCCGACAGGAGGGAGCAGTACTTC. As protein: CASSPDRREQYF.

J is TRBJ1-2 and V is TRBV6-1; TRBD1 agrees at 10 bases. Germline V CDR1 and CDR2: MNHNS, SASEGT. The CDR3 has 14 amino acids. The trim removed 7 bases at V and 4 bases at J, leaving 6 bases unmatched. CDR3 amino acids: CASIQGQGPYGYTF. The CDR3 DNA follows: TGTGCCAGCATTCAGGGACAGGGGCCCTATGGCTACACCTTC.

V and J are TRBV7-2 and TRBJ1-2, with D possibly matching TRBD1 (6 bases). The CDR3 has 14 residues. Trimming stripped 2 bases from V and 10 bases from J, with 17 bases between. Germline CDR1 and CDR2: SGHTA and FQGNSA. In nucleotides, the CDR3 is TGTGCCAGCAGCTTACCCGGGACACCTGCGTACTACACCTTC. It translates to CASSLPGTPAYYTF.

CDR3 nucleotide sequence: TGCGCCAGCAGCCAAGATAGGGGGCCGGGTCAGCCCCAGCATTTT. Its protein is CASSQDRGPGQPQHF. The chain has TRBV4-3 and TRBJ1-5; 7 bases align to TRBD1. Germline CDR1 reads LGHNA; CDR2 reads YSLEER. The CDR3 has 15 amino acids. Germline trimming cut 0 bases from V and 6 bases from J; bases unmatched to any gene: 5.

This chain joins TRBV7-6 and TRBJ1-2; TRBD1 matches at 8 bases. The CDR3 length is 16 residues. In germline, CDR1 is SGHVS, CDR2 FNYEAQ. V was pared by 2 bases and J by 1 base, with 6 bases of the junction left unmatched. The CDR3: CASSLPKQGVNYGYTF. In DNA form, the CDR3 reads TGTGCCAGCAGCTTACCTAAACAGGGGGTTAACTATGGCTACACCTTC.

V usage is TRBV5-4 and J usage is TRBJ1-1; the D is unclear. The CDR3 spans 13 residues. Trimming took 4 bases from V and 3 from J, leaving 10 bases between them. Per the germline V gene, CDR1 is SGHNT and CDR2 is YYREEE (reference sequence). The CDR3 protein is CASSPGRDTEAFF. In DNA form, the CDR3 reads TGTGCCAGCAGCCCCGGGAGGGACACTGAAGCTTTCTTT.

This clone was seen a few times. The rearrangement joins TRBV30 to TRBJ1-5; D might be TRBD1 (6 bases). Germline values: CDR1 GTSNPN, CDR2 SVGIG (reference sequence). Trimming stripped 2 bases from V and 4 bases from J, with 18 bases between. The CDR3 is made up of 16 amino acids. The DNA of the CDR3 is TGTGCCTGGAGTAAAACGGCCGGGACAACTAATCAGCCCCAGCATTTT. Encoded protein: CAWSKTAGTTNQPQHF. Variable domain in full (rest from reference TRBV30 and TRBJ1-5): SQTIHQWPATLVQPVGSPLSLECTVEGTSNPNLYWYRQAAGRGLQLLFYSVGIGQISSEVPQNLSASRPQDRQFILSSKKLLLSDSGFYLCAWSKTAGTTNQPQHFGDGTRLSIL.

The rearrangement joins TRBV7-2 to TRBJ2-4, with TRBD1 identical over 8 bases. Germline lookup yields CDR1 SGHTA and CDR2 FQGNSA. With V trimmed by 4 bases and J by 2 bases, 4 bases remained unmatched. The CDR3 loop spans 15 amino acids. In nucleotides, the CDR3 is TGTGCCAGCAGCTCCCGACAGGGGCCCAAAAACATTCAGTACTTC. Translated: CASSSRQGPKNIQYF.